A single sample is the source of the 16 T cell receptor beta chains below, sequenced in a study of CD8+CD57+ T cells in acquired aplastic anemia. Researchers used genomic DNA as the template to profile TCR beta VDJ and CDR3. One entry per CDR3 protein, called by TCRdb with MiXCR from the reads. The table lists roughly 180,000 distinct CDR3 sequences, about 50% of them singletons. Previously, flow cytometry had revealed CD8+CD57+ cell expansion in the patients chosen for sequencing. Input material: sorted CD4+, CD8+, or CD8+CD57+ T cells (not recorded which) from PBMCs. The receptors stem from a human donor with aplastic anemia.

Ten or more counts support this clonotype. The chain employs TRBV20-1 and TRBJ1-1; tentatively, D is TRBD1 (5 bases). V lost 6 bases and J lost 0, with 14 bases in between. The CDR3 covers 14 residues. CDR1 is DFQATT and CDR2 is SNEGSKA in the germline V gene (reference sequence). CDR3 region: CSADQGYMNTEAFF. Written as DNA, the CDR3 is TGCAGTGCCGACCAGGGTTATATGAACACTGAAGCTTTCTTT.

This clonotype was counted ten times or more. The rearrangement links TRBV19 to TRBJ2-3; D may be TRBD1 or TRBD2 (5 bases each). This CDR3 region has 16 residues. Germline CDR1 and CDR2: LNHDA and SQIVND (reference sequence). V lost 5 bases, J lost 0 bases, and 15 bases lay in between. The CDR3 loop is CASSAAPGRSTDTQYF. The CDR3, as DNA: TGTGCCAGTAGTGCCGCCCCGGGACGGAGCACAGATACGCAGTATTTT.

As to this clonotype: At one end the junction does not follow the germline gene, possibly because of a read error. This sequence joins TRBV15 and TRBJ2-2; D tentatively reads TRBD1 or TRBD2 (5 bases each). This CDR3 spans 14 amino acids. Germline CDR1 LNHNV, CDR2 YYDKDF (reference sequence). The CDR3 loop is CATTNGAGTGELFF. The CDR3 DNA follows: TGTGCCACCACCAATGGGGCGGGTACCGGGGAGCTATTTTTT.

This clonotype came up a few times. This could be a read error, since a much larger clone is one nucleotide away. The rearrangement joins TRBV19 to TRBJ2-2, with 7 bases matching TRBD1. Germline values: CDR1 LNHDA, CDR2 SQIVND (reference sequence). This CDR3 spans 15 amino acids. This chain's CDR3 is CASSTPGQYTGELLF. The CDR3 region has the DNA TGTGCCAGTAGTACCCCGGGACAGTACACCGGGGAGCTGCTTTTT. Based on the CDR3 plus reference TRBV19 and TRBJ2-2, the full variable domain is DGGITQSPKYLFRKEGQNVTLSCEQNLNHDAMYWYRQDPGQGLRLIYYSQIVNDFQKGDIAEGYSVSREKKESFPLTVTSAQKNPTAFYLCASSTPGQYTGELLFGEGSRLTVL.

This clonotype was counted ten times or more. This sequence joins TRBV6-5 and TRBJ2-7, with 7 bases that match TRBD1. From germline, CDR1 is MNHEY and CDR2 SVGAGI. The CDR3 runs to 13 residues. Unmatched junction bases numbered 6, after V lost 4 bases and J lost 6 bases. CDR3 nucleotides: TGTGCCAGCAGTTCGGGACACAGGGGCGAGCAGTACTTC. Its translation: CASSSGHRGEQYF.

This clonotype was seen repeatedly, ten times or more. The chain combines TRBV6-5 with TRBJ1-5; D call uncertain. Trimming removed 2 bases from V and 9 bases from J, with 11 bases in between. This CDR3 region has 13 residues. In germline, CDR1 is MNHEY, CDR2 SVGAGI. The CDR3 coding sequence is TGTGCCAGCAGTTACAGGGAAGGGAGGCCCCAGCATTTT. It yields the protein CASSYREGRPQHF.

The chain carries TRBV19 and TRBJ1-3, with 8 bases fitting TRBD1. The CDR3 sequence is 15 residues long. V trimming: 6 bases; J trimming: 5 bases; junction bases outside the gene matches: 9. Germline V lookup: CDR1 LNHDA, CDR2 SQIVND (reference sequence). The CDR3 here is CASSVGQDLRNTIYF. CDR3 nucleotide sequence: TGTGCCAGTAGCGTGGGACAGGACCTGAGAAACACCATATATTTT.

The chain couples TRBV7-2 to TRBJ2-1; 7 nucleotides align to TRBD2. Germline values: CDR1 SGHTA, CDR2 FQGNSA. V dropped 5 bases and J dropped 7; count of bases not matched to a gene: 5. The CDR3 length is 13 residues. The chain's CDR3 is CASSRPGGNEQFF. CDR3 sequence (DNA): TGTGCCAGCAGCCGCCCCGGGGGGAATGAGCAGTTCTTC.

The chain uses TRBV6-6 and TRBJ2-5; possible D gene TRBD2, 5 bases. Germline-derived CDR1 and CDR2 are MNHNY and SVGAGI (reference sequence). Trimming cost V 5 bases and J 5 bases, with 12 bases left between them. The CDR3 runs to 13 residues. The chain's CDR3 is CASSPGGWETQYF. CDR3 nucleotides: TGTGCCAGCAGTCCCGGAGGCTGGGAGACCCAGTACTTC.

This clonotype was recorded at least ten times. The rearrangement uses TRBV7-7 and TRBJ2-2; D is undetermined. CDR1 is SSHAT, CDR2 FNYEAQ, per germline (reference sequence). Trimming removed 5 bases from V and 4 bases from J, with 8 bases in between. The CDR3 sequence is 13 residues long. As DNA, the CDR3 is TGTGCCAGCAGCGAACAGCCCACCGGGGAGCTGTTTTTT. Translating gives CASSEQPTGELFF.

This clonotype came up once. The chain has TRBV9 and TRBJ2-3; D tentatively reads TRBD1 or TRBD2 (5 bases each). The CDR3 has 14 amino acids. Germline CDR1 SGDLS, CDR2 YYNGEE. Trimming cost V 3 bases and J 0 bases, with 8 bases left between them. This CDR3 is CASSEGTSTDTQYF. DNA of the CDR3: TGTGCCAGCAGCGAAGGGACGAGCACAGATACGCAGTATTTT.

V usage is TRBV27 and J usage is TRBJ1-6, with D perhaps matching TRBD1 (5 bases). The CDR3 extends over 14 amino acids. Germline V gene lookup returns CDR1 MNHEY and CDR2 SMNVEV (reference sequence). The V and J ends lost 8 bases and 6 bases respectively, with 14 bases between them. The CDR3: CASSIYGGNSPLHF. The CDR3 DNA sequence: TGTGCCAGCTCCATTTACGGGGGTAATTCACCCCTCCACTTT.

This clonotype was found many times. The chain employs TRBV28 and TRBJ2-7; tentatively, D is TRBD1 or TRBD2 (6 bases each). The V end lost 5 bases, the J end lost 5 bases, and 13 bases lay between the germline ends. This CDR3 region has 13 residues. The germline gives CDR1 MDHEN, CDR2 SYDVKM. CDR3 amino acids: CASSRDRRDEQYF. CDR3 sequence (DNA): TGTGCCAGCAGTCGTGACAGGAGGGACGAGCAGTACTTC.

The CDR3 spells CASSLRQGRLSGNTIYF. CDR3 sequence (DNA): TGTGCCAGCAGCTTAAGACAGGGCAGACTCTCTGGAAACACCATATATTTT. The rearrangement links TRBV11-2 to TRBJ1-3; 7 bases fit TRBD1. Trimming at V came to 2 bases and at J to 0 bases, leaving 7 bases not matched to a gene. Germline CDR1 reads SGHAT; CDR2 reads FQNNGV. This CDR3 contains 17 residues.

The rearrangement links TRBV29-1 to TRBJ1-2, with D maybe TRBD1 (6 bases). This CDR3 is built from 13 residues. V was pared by 2 bases and J by 5 bases, with 12 bases between. Germline CDR1 reads SQVTM; CDR2 reads ANQGSEA. CDR3 coding DNA: TGCAGCGTTGAATTAACAGGGTTTTATGGCTACACCTTC. As protein: CSVELTGFYGYTF. The variable domain in full, completed from reference TRBV29-1 and TRBJ1-2, reads SAVISQKPSRDICQRGTSLTIQCQVDSQVTMMFWYRQQPGQSLTLIATANQGSEATYESGFVIDKFPISRPNLTFSTLTVSNMSPEDSSIYLCSVELTGFYGYTFGSGTRLTVV.

This clonotype was counted a single time. The rearrangement joins TRBV29-1 to TRBJ1-5, with D possibly being TRBD1 (6 bases). The V and J ends lost 8 bases and 6 bases respectively, with 17 bases between them. Per germline, CDR1 SQVTM and CDR2 ANQGSEA. This CDR3 is 13 amino acids long. CDR3 sequence reads: CSTGEQGSQPQHF. DNA of the CDR3: TGCAGCACCGGAGAACAGGGCAGTCAGCCCCAGCATTTT.